These 21 T cell receptor beta chains share one sample of origin, sequenced in a study of control samples from healthy donors and cancer patients. The repertoire was sequenced with immunoSEQ multiplex PCR; TCRdb's copy has only in-frame clones and lacks some. This repertoire shows about 410,000 clones, about 93% found once; its top ten account for around 6.4%. Sample: PBMCs. These receptors all come from a man in his forties with head and neck cancer.

The rearrangement joins TRBV19 to TRBJ1-1; no firm D call. Germline CDR1 LNHDA, CDR2 SQIVND (reference sequence). V was clipped by 3 bases and J by 5 bases, with 10 bases between them. This CDR3 contains 13 residues. CDR3 nucleotides: TGTGCCAGTAGTATCTTGGGCGGGACTGAAGCTTTCTTT. Protein: CASSILGGTEAFF.

The rearrangement joins TRBV5-8 to TRBJ2-6; 7 bases match TRBD1. With 1 base clipped from V and 2 bases from J, the junction kept 0 bases outside the gene matches. Germline CDR1 reads SGHTS; CDR2 reads YDEGEE. The CDR3 sequence is 15 residues long. CDR3 sequence reads: CASSLTGAGANVLTF. In DNA form, the CDR3 reads TGTGCCAGCAGCTTGACAGGGGCTGGGGCCAACGTCCTGACTTTC.

The sample holds one count of this clone. This chain joins TRBV30 and TRBJ1-1, with D maybe TRBD1 (6 bases). Trimming shortened V by 4 bases and J by 4 bases, and 7 bases separated the two germline ends. The germline V gene has CDR1 GTSNPN and CDR2 SVGIG (reference sequence). The CDR3 is 11 residues long. CDR3 in amino acids: CAWKGGTEAFF. CDR3 nucleotides: TGTGCCTGGAAGGGGGGCACTGAAGCTTTCTTT. The full variable domain, completed using reference TRBV30 and TRBJ1-1, is SQTIHQWPATLVQPVGSPLSLECTVEGTSNPNLYWYRQAAGRGLQLLFYSVGIGQISSEVPQNLSASRPQDRQFILSSKKLLLSDSGFYLCAWKGGTEAFFGQGTRLTVV.

Of note for this clone: The junction departs from germline at one end; a sequencing error may be responsible. The chain couples TRBV11-3 to TRBJ2-1; TRBD1 matches at 7 bases. Germline values: CDR1 SGHNT, CDR2 YENEEA. CDR3 length equals 15 residues. The CDR3 here is CASSIEGGSYNEQFF. The CDR3 coding sequence is TGTGCCAGCAGCATAGAAGGGGGCAGTTACAATGAGCAGTTCTTC.

The rearrangement links TRBV7-3 to TRBJ2-2; D is possibly TRBD2 (5 bases). Germline V gene data show CDR1 as SGHTA and CDR2 as FQGTGA. The CDR3 has 14 amino acids. The V end was cut by 4 bases, the J end by 3 bases, with 9 bases between. CDR3 loop: CASSSGLDTGELFF. DNA for the CDR3: TGTGCCAGCAGCTCCGGACTTGACACCGGGGAGCTGTTTTTT. Drawing the rest from reference TRBV7-3 and TRBJ2-2, the complete variable domain is GAGVSQTPSNKVTEKGKYVELRCDPISGHTALYWYRQSLGQGPEFLIYFQGTGAADDSGLPNDRFFAVRPEGSVSTLKIQRTERGDSAVYLCASSSGLDTGELFFGEGSRLTVL.

J is TRBJ2-3 and V is TRBV5-8; tentatively, D is TRBD2 (5 bases). V shed 6 bases and J shed 4 bases, with 21 bases lying between them. Germline V gives CDR1 SGHTS, CDR2 YDEGEE. The CDR3 is 16 amino acids. CDR3 residues: CASKTRAGVFSDTQYF. CDR3 bases: TGTGCCAGCAAAACCCGGGCCGGGGTGTTCTCAGATACGCAGTATTTT.

This clone showed up just once. CDR3: CASSVASGVGLAKNIQYF. The CDR3 region has the DNA TGTGCCAGCAGCGTAGCCAGCGGAGTGGGTTTAGCCAAAAACATTCAGTACTTC. J is TRBJ2-4 and V is TRBV9; TRBD2 might be the D (5 bases). The CDR3 has 18 residues. From germline, CDR1 is SGDLS and CDR2 YYNGEE. V was shortened by 0 bases and J by 0 bases, with 16 bases between the two germline ends.

In regard to this clone: Other DNA sequences in this sample translate to the same CDR3. This chain links TRBV13 with TRBJ1-4; maybe TRBD1 (5 bases). Germline CDR1 PRHDT, CDR2 FYEKMQ (reference sequence). CDR3 length: 13 residues. Trimming took off 6 bases at V and 5 bases at J, with 10 bases between the two ends. Here the CDR3 reads CASSSGQNEKLFF. The CDR3 DNA sequence: TGTGCCAGCAGTTCCGGACAAAATGAAAAACTGTTTTTT.

This clone was counted a few times. This CDR3 is CASSPTQLQGARVNEQFF. The CDR3 coding sequence is TGTGCCAGCTCACCAACTCAGCTACAGGGGGCAAGAGTCAATGAGCAGTTCTTC. The chain combines TRBV18 with TRBJ2-1, with TRBD1 matching over 9 bases. Germline V CDR1 and CDR2: KGHSH, LQKENI. V shed 2 bases and J 6 bases; nucleotides not matched to a gene: 14. The CDR3 consists of 18 residues.

This chain joins TRBV7-9 and TRBJ2-7, with TRBD2 as a possible D gene (6 bases). V lost 5 bases to trimming and J lost 7 bases, with 15 bases between them. The germline V gene encodes CDR1 SEHNR and CDR2 FQNEAQ (reference sequence). The CDR3 sequence is 13 residues long. The CDR3 nucleotides are TGTGCCAGCAGCACATCTCGGGCGGGAGAGCAGTACTTC. As protein: CASSTSRAGEQYF.

This chain links TRBV7-8 with TRBJ2-1, with a possible D match to TRBD1 (8 bases). From germline, CDR1 is SGHVS and CDR2 FQNEAQ. This CDR3 comprises 15 residues. The V and J ends lost 3 bases and 6 bases respectively, with 15 bases between them. Here the CDR3 reads CASSFSNRGGNEQFF. CDR3 bases: TGTGCCAGCAGCTTTAGTAACAGGGGGGGCAATGAGCAGTTCTTC.

This sequence joins TRBV19 and TRBJ1-4; weak D call: TRBD1 (5 bases). The V gene lost 5 bases and the J gene lost 0 bases, with 10 bases spanning the gap. From germline, CDR1 is LNHDA and CDR2 SQIVND (reference sequence). The CDR3 is made up of 15 amino acids. The CDR3 sequence: CASSHGGATNEKLFF. CDR3 nucleotides: TGTGCCAGTAGTCACGGGGGTGCAACTAATGAAAAACTGTTTTTT.

This clone has just one count. The chain has TRBV4-3 and TRBJ2-7, with TRBD2 matching over 7 bases. The CDR3 extends over 16 amino acids. Germline V gene data show CDR1 as LGHNA and CDR2 as YSLEER. Trimming removed 0 bases from V and 5 bases from J; junction bases left unmatched: 10. CDR3 residues: CASSQEGGSRAHEQYF. The CDR3 DNA follows: TGCGCCAGCAGCCAAGAGGGCGGGAGCAGGGCCCACGAGCAGTACTTC.

This chain links TRBV28 with TRBJ2-1, with D maybe TRBD2 (5 bases). The germline gives CDR1 MDHEN, CDR2 SYDVKM. Trimming took 5 bases from V and 5 from J, leaving 13 bases between them. CDR3 size: 14 residues. CDR3 in amino acids: CASSPPGGHNEQFF. CDR3 coding DNA: TGTGCCAGCAGTCCGCCAGGAGGACACAATGAGCAGTTCTTC.

This chain joins TRBV19 and TRBJ1-1, with D possibly being TRBD1 (5 bases). The CDR3 contains 14 residues. V was clipped by 7 bases and J by 5 bases, with 17 bases between them. The germline gives CDR1 LNHDA, CDR2 SQIVND (reference sequence). Written as DNA, the CDR3 is TGTGCCAGTACCCCTTTACAGGACGGGACTGAAGCTTTCTTT. It encodes CASTPLQDGTEAFF. Full variable domain (missing parts from reference TRBV19 and TRBJ1-1): DGGITQSPKYLFRKEGQNVTLSCEQNLNHDAMYWYRQDPGQGLRLIYYSQIVNDFQKGDIAEGYSVSREKKESFPLTVTSAQKNPTAFYLCASTPLQDGTEAFFGQGTRLTVV.

This clone was found once. The V gene is TRBV9, the J gene TRBJ2-5; 7 positions agree with TRBD2. Germline-derived CDR1 and CDR2 are SGDLS and YYNGEE. CDR3 size: 15 residues. V was pared by 1 base and J by 3 bases, with 6 bases of the junction left unmatched. Written as DNA, the CDR3 is TGTGCCAGCAGCGTATCGGGCGGGGGTGAAGAGACCCAGTACTTC. Amino acid sequence: CASSVSGGGEETQYF.

The chain recombines TRBV7-8 with TRBJ2-1; tentatively, D is TRBD1 (6 bases). CDR3 length: 17 amino acids. CDR1 and CDR2 from the germline V gene are SGHVS and FQNEAQ. Trimming stripped 5 bases from V and 4 bases from J, with 21 bases between. CDR3 region: CASSPQGLGASYNEQFF. The CDR3 DNA reads TGTGCCAGCAGCCCACAGGGATTGGGGGCCTCTTACAATGAGCAGTTCTTC.

This chain joins TRBV3-1 (or the pseudogene TRBV3-2) and TRBJ1-5; 8 bases line up with TRBD1. Trimming took 1 base from V and 7 from J; bases not matched to a gene: 6. CDR3 length equals 15 residues. CDR1 is LGHDT, CDR2 YNNKEL, per germline (reference sequence). CDR3 protein: CASSQGRTGWQPQHF. In nucleotides, the CDR3 is TGTGCCAGCAGCCAAGGTCGGACAGGGTGGCAGCCCCAGCATTTT.

A single count supports this clone. The V call is TRBV11-2, the J call TRBJ1-1, with no clear D. V dropped 5 bases and J dropped 4 bases, with 20 bases sitting between them. The germline gives CDR1 SGHAT, CDR2 FQNNGV. CDR3 length equals 16 residues. CDR3 loop: CASSEKRTGLSTEAFF. For the CDR3, the DNA is TGTGCCAGCAGCGAGAAGAGGACGGGCCTGAGCACTGAAGCTTTCTTT.

The chain has TRBV11-3 and TRBJ1-6; the D gene is possibly TRBD1 (5 bases). The CDR3 has 15 residues. Looked up from germline, CDR1 is SGHNT and CDR2 is YENEEA. The V end was cut by 5 bases, the J end by 13 bases, with 21 bases between. CDR3 DNA sequence: TGTGCCAGCAGCCCTTACAAGAAAACAGGACATCCCCTCCACTTT. Translated, it gives CASSPYKKTGHPLHF.

The genes are TRBV10-2 and TRBJ1-5; D may be TRBD1 (5 bases). Looked up from germline, CDR1 is WSHSY and CDR2 is SAAADI. V dropped 3 bases and J dropped 0 bases, with 12 bases sitting between them. The CDR3 contains 16 residues. The CDR3: CASSDGGPGSNQPQHF. The DNA for the CDR3 is TGCGCCAGCAGTGATGGGGGACCCGGTAGCAATCAGCCCCAGCATTTT.